A single sample is the source of the 4 T cell receptor beta chains below, sequenced in a study of glioma-infiltrating T cells. Using RNA template, CDR3s of TCR alpha and beta were amplified with iRepertoire arm-PCR. TCRdb independently ran MiXCR on the multiplex PCR reads; one entry per CDR3 protein. This table holds over 140,000 distinct CDR3 sequences, more than 35% found once. Sequencing was done on a sample of glioma tissue, nonneoplastic brain tissue, or PBMCs (not recorded which). These receptors all stem from a human donor with low-grade glioma or glioblastoma, undergoing nonglioma brain surgery, or in good health (not recorded which).

This clonotype was found a few times. V and J are TRBV2 and TRBJ2-3, with D possibly called TRBD1 or TRBD2 (6 bases each). Germline values: CDR1 SNHLY, CDR2 FYNNEI. Trimming cost V 5 bases and J 6 bases, with 21 bases left between them. The CDR3 is 16 amino acids. CDR3 protein: CASSYQLGAGGDTQYF. In DNA form, the CDR3 reads TGTGCCAGCAGTTACCAACTAGGGGCCGGGGGCGATACGCAGTATTTT.

The V gene is TRBV6-6, the J gene TRBJ2-3; D unresolved. The CDR3 sequence is 14 residues long. V was cut by 0 bases and J by 5 bases, with 9 bases left in between. CDR1 MNHNY and CDR2 SVGAGI come from the germline V gene (reference sequence). The CDR3 DNA sequence: TGTGCCAGCAGTTACTCGTGGGGTGGAGATACGCAGTATTTT. Residues: CASSYSWGGDTQYF.

The V call is TRBV20-1, the J call TRBJ1-2; 7 bases are shared with TRBD1. This CDR3 has 14 amino acids. Trimming removed 5 bases from V and 2 bases from J; junction bases left unmatched: 8. Germline V gives CDR1 DFQATT, CDR2 SNEGSKA (reference sequence). CDR3 region: CSAGGGQSNYGYTF. CDR3 sequence (DNA): TGCAGTGCTGGAGGGGGACAGTCAAACTATGGCTACACCTTC.

This clonotype was counted once. The CDR3 nucleotides read TGTGCCAGCAGCCAACTGCATAGCGGGGGGCAGTTTGAGCAGTTCTTC. It codes for CASSQLHSGGQFEQFF. The chain is built from TRBV11-1 and TRBJ2-1, with TRBD2 identical over 10 bases. V shed 5 bases and J 9 bases; nucleotides not matched to a gene: 13. This CDR3 region has 16 residues. Germline CDR1 and CDR2: SGHAT and FQDESV (reference sequence). Filled out from reference TRBV11-1 and TRBJ2-1, the complete variable domain reads EAEVAQSPRYKITEKSQAVAFWCDPISGHATLYWYRQILGQGPELLVQFQDESVVDDSQLPKDRFSAERLKGVDSTLKIQPAELGDSAMYLCASSQLHSGGQFEQFFGPGTRLTVL.